These T cell receptor beta chains were read from a single sample in a study of human T cells and chemical hapten exposure. TCRdb processed the RACE reads anew with MiXCR; each CDR3 protein has one entry. The data show approximately 260,000 distinct CDR3 sequences, 7.5% to 10% seen once. The input for sequencing was whole blood, taken in connection with sensitization to the hapten diphenylcyclopropenone (DPC). The receptors here all came from a woman between 35 and 50 years old with alopecia areata. Some clones in this sample may be carry-over from other donors' samples. Each CDR3 is given with its conserved first and last residue. D genes are given only for firm matches. Rows may omit the clone size; those that give it use once, few, many or a size class.

CDR3: CSARGYEGLGEQFF
DNA: TGCAGTGCTAGAGGGTATGAGGGGCTGGGTGAGCAGTTCTTC
D: NA
J: TRBJ2-1
size: NA
V: TRBV20-1

CDR3: CASSLAARTPSPLHF
DNA: TGTGCCAGCAGCTTAGCGGCACGCACCCCCTCACCCCTCCACTTT
D: NA
J: TRBJ1-6
size: NA
V: TRBV7-8

CDR3: CASSQPPPREGHEQYF
DNA: TGTGCCAGCAGCCAACCCCCGCCGCGGGAGGGCCACGAGCAGTACTTC
D: TRBD2
J: TRBJ2-7
size: NA
V: TRBV4-2

CDR3: CASSLGAGGSNQPQHF
DNA: TGCGCCAGCAGCCTGGGGGCAGGGGGCTCCAATCAGCCCCAGCATTTT
D: TRBD1
J: TRBJ1-5
size: few
V: TRBV5-1

CDR3: CASSPQRTGSWGYTF
DNA: TGTGCCAGCAGCCCGCAAAGGACGGGATCTTGGGGCTACACCTTC
D: NA
J: TRBJ1-2
size: few
V: TRBV28

CDR3: CAIRTGAPRFEQYF
DNA: TGTGCCATCAGAACAGGGGCCCCTCGATTCGAGCAGTACTTC
D: TRBD1
J: TRBJ2-7
size: NA
V: TRBV10-3

CDR3: CSARDPPPGELFF
DNA: TGCAGTGCTAGGGATCCTCCCCCCGGGGAGCTGTTTTTT
D: NA
J: TRBJ2-2
size: many
V: TRBV20-1

CDR3: CASSQDPGASWDKMTQYF
DNA: TGTGCCAGCAGCCAAGATCCTGGCGCGAGCTGGGATAAGATGACGCAGTATTTT
D: NA
J: TRBJ2-3
size: many
V: TRBV14

CDR3: CSVETGYQETQYF
DNA: TGCAGCGTTGAAACTGGGTACCAAGAGACCCAGTACTTC
D: NA
J: TRBJ2-5
size: many
V: TRBV29-1

CDR3: CASSLRDSAYEQYF
DNA: TGCGCCAGCAGCCTCCGGGACTCAGCCTACGAGCAGTACTTC
D: NA
J: TRBJ2-7
size: NA
V: TRBV5-1

CDR3: CATSDGGPQHF
DNA: TGTGCCACCAGTGACGGAGGGCCCCAGCATTTT
D: NA
J: TRBJ1-5
size: NA
V: TRBV24-1

CDR3: CSARIWGHQETQYF
DNA: TGCAGTGCTAGGATCTGGGGACACCAAGAGACCCAGTACTTC
D: NA
J: TRBJ2-5
size: many
V: TRBV20-1

CDR3: CASTGQGYSPLHF
DNA: TGTGCCAGCACCGGACAGGGATATTCACCCCTCCACTTT
D: TRBD1
J: TRBJ1-6
size: many
V: TRBV6-2/TRBV6-3

CDR3: CASSFREGDTQYF
DNA: TGTGCCAGCAGTTTTCGCGAGGGGGATACGCAGTATTTT
D: NA
J: TRBJ2-3
size: few
V: TRBV27

CDR3: CASSLGADRLNTEAFF
DNA: TGTGCCAGCAGCCTGGGGGCCGATAGGCTGAACACTGAAGCTTTCTTT
D: NA
J: TRBJ1-1
size: few
V: TRBV7-2

CDR3: CASSVDGYNSPLHF
DNA: TGTGCCAGTTCGGTGGACGGGTATAATTCACCCCTCCACTTT
D: NA
J: TRBJ1-6
size: few
V: TRBV6-5

CDR3: CASSLEGQGSTEAFF
DNA: TGTGCCAGCAGCTTAGAAGGACAGGGCTCCACTGAAGCTTTCTTT
D: TRBD1
J: TRBJ1-1
size: few
V: TRBV7-2

CDR3: CASSLGTAYYGYTF
DNA: TGTGCCAGCAGTTTAGGGACGGCCTACTATGGCTACACCTTC
D: NA
J: TRBJ1-2
size: NA
V: TRBV12-3/TRBV12-4

CDR3: CASAGVGVEQFF
DNA: TGCGCCAGCGCGGGGGTAGGGGTTGAGCAGTTCTTC
D: TRBD2
J: TRBJ2-1
size: many
V: TRBV5-1

CDR3: CASSLASQGGSEKLFF
DNA: TGTGCCAGCAGCTTAGCTTCACAGGGAGGGAGTGAAAAACTGTTTTTT
D: NA
J: TRBJ1-4
size: NA
V: TRBV7-9

CDR3: CAVGQSDEQYF
DNA: TGTGCCGTCGGCCAGTCCGACGAGCAGTACTTC
D: NA
J: TRBJ2-7
size: few
V: TRBV24-1

CDR3: CASSSDGQGNTIYF
DNA: TGTGCCAGCAGCTCGGACGGCCAGGGAAACACCATATATTTT
D: NA
J: TRBJ1-3
size: NA
V: TRBV7-2

CDR3: CASSRGGTVNYGYTF
DNA: TGTGCCAGCAGCCGGGGCGGGACGGTTAACTATGGCTACACCTTC
D: NA
J: TRBJ1-2
size: NA
V: TRBV7-2

CDR3: CASSLRGMGGNTIYF
DNA: TGTGCCAGCAGTTTACGAGGGATGGGAGGAAACACCATATATTTT
D: NA
J: TRBJ1-3
size: few
V: TRBV27

CDR3: CASRDSYNQPQHF
DNA: TGTGCCAGCAGAGACAGCTACAATCAGCCCCAGCATTTT
D: NA
J: TRBJ1-5
size: NA
V: TRBV27

CDR3: CASSYRGSNAGDQETQYF
DNA: TGTGCCAGCAGTTACCGTGGGTCGAATGCGGGAGACCAAGAGACCCAGTACTTC
D: TRBD2
J: TRBJ2-5
size: NA
V: TRBV6-2/TRBV6-3

CDR3: CASSPALAGGYWEQFF
DNA: TGCGCCAGCAGCCCCGCACTAGCGGGAGGGTATTGGGAGCAGTTCTTC
D: TRBD2
J: TRBJ2-1
size: many
V: TRBV4-1

CDR3: CSASGIPQGAQHF
DNA: TGCAGTGCTAGTGGAATCCCCCAAGGGGCCCAGCATTTT
D: NA
J: TRBJ1-5
size: NA
V: TRBV20-1

CDR3: CASSLTPVRDGSTEAFF
DNA: TGTGCCAGCAGCTTAACCCCCGTCAGGGACGGGAGCACTGAAGCTTTCTTT
D: NA
J: TRBJ1-1
size: many
V: TRBV7-9

CDR3: CASSERTLLGNTIYF
DNA: TGTGCCAGCAGTGAACGGACGCTACTTGGAAACACCATATATTTT
D: NA
J: TRBJ1-3
size: few
V: TRBV2

CDR3: CASSNRYEQYF
DNA: TGTGCCAGCAGTAATAGGTACGAGCAGTACTTC
D: NA
J: TRBJ2-7
size: NA
V: TRBV2

CDR3: CASSALRETQYF
DNA: TGCGCCAGCAGCGCCCTTCGAGAGACCCAGTACTTC
D: NA
J: TRBJ2-5
size: NA
V: TRBV5-1

CDR3: CASSSLEGQGSEAFF
DNA: TGTGCCAGCAGCTCTCTCGAGGGACAGGGGTCTGAAGCTTTCTTT
D: TRBD1
J: TRBJ1-1
size: few
V: TRBV28

CDR3: CSARGREGLETQYF
DNA: TGCAGTGCTAGGGGGCGGGAGGGCCTTGAGACCCAGTACTTC
D: TRBD2
J: TRBJ2-5
size: NA
V: TRBV20-1

CDR3: CSATTALNTEAFF
DNA: TGCAGCGCTACGACAGCTTTGAACACTGAAGCTTTCTTT
D: NA
J: TRBJ1-1
size: few
V: TRBV29-1

CDR3: CASLGLATGELFF
DNA: TGTGCCAGCCTGGGACTAGCAACCGGGGAGCTGTTTTTT
D: TRBD2
J: TRBJ2-2
size: NA
V: TRBV28

CDR3: CASSLGDREVTEAFF
DNA: TGTGCCAGCAGCTTGGGAGACAGGGAAGTTACTGAAGCTTTCTTT
D: TRBD1
J: TRBJ1-1
size: few
V: TRBV5-8